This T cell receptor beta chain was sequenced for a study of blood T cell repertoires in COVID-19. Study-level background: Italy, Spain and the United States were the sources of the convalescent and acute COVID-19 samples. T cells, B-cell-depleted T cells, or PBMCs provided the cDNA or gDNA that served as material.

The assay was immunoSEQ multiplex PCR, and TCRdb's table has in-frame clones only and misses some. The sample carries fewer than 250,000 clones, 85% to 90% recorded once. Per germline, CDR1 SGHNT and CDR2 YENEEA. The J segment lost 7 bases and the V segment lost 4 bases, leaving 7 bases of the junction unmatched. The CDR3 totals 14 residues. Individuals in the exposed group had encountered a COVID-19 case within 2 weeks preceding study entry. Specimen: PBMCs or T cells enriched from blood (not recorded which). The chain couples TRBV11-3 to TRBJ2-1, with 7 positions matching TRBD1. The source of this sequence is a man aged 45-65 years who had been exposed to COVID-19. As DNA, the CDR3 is TGTGCCAGCAGCTCGGGACAGAGCGATAATGAGCAGTTCTTC. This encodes CASSSGQSDNEQFF.